A single sample gave rise to the 27 T cell receptor beta chains below, sequenced in a study of T cell responses to AZD1222 COVID-19 vaccine. Assay: immunoSEQ multiplex PCR; the TCRdb copy retains only in-frame clones and omits some. The sample holds around 94,000 clones, around 85% seen once. The specimen comprised peripheral blood, sampled 28 days after the second AZD1222 dose. The receptors were sampled from an adult who received the AZD1222 COVID-19 vaccine.

This chain links TRBV3-1 (or the pseudogene TRBV3-2) with TRBJ1-1; 7 bases are a match to TRBD1. Unmatched junction bases numbered 8, after V lost 4 bases and J lost 0 bases. The CDR3 extends over 16 amino acids. Germline CDR1 LGHDT, CDR2 YNNKEL (reference sequence). The DNA of the CDR3 is TGTGCCAGCAGCCCCCAGGGGGGTCTCCTGAACACTGAAGCTTTCTTT. This encodes CASSPQGGLLNTEAFF.

This chain links TRBV9 with TRBJ2-2, with D tentatively TRBD2 (6 bases). Germline loops: CDR1 SGDLS, CDR2 YYNGEE. CDR3 length equals 19 residues. Trimming pared 0 bases from V and 4 bases from J, leaving 22 bases between. The chain's CDR3 is CASSVGAGMRSWGTGELFF. CDR3 coding DNA: TGTGCCAGCAGCGTAGGGGCGGGAATGCGGTCTTGGGGCACCGGGGAGCTGTTTTTT.

The chain has TRBV9 and TRBJ2-1; no clear D gene. The germline CDR1 and CDR2 sequences are SGDLS and YYNGEE. The CDR3 runs 15 residues. Trimming left V 0 bases short and J 0 bases short, with 7 bases between. In DNA, the CDR3 is TGTGCCAGCAGCGTAGCTGAGCGCTCCTACAATGAGCAGTTCTTC. This codes for CASSVAERSYNEQFF. Complete variable domain (other parts from reference TRBV9 and TRBJ2-1): DSGVTQTPKHLITATGQRVTLRCSPRSGDLSVYWYQQSLDQGLQFLIQYYNGEERAKGNILERFSAQQFPDLHSELNLSSLELGDSALYFCASSVAERSYNEQFFGPGTRLTVL.

The chain employs TRBV7-9 and TRBJ2-7; 11 bases align to TRBD2. Germline-derived CDR1 and CDR2 are SEHNR and FQNEAQ (reference sequence). V gave up 5 bases and J gave up 10 bases; unmatched junction bases: 22. CDR3 size: 18 residues. The DNA for the CDR3 is TGTGCCAGCAGCCCCAAGGTCCGACTAGCGGGACTAGCCGGGGGTCAGTACTTC. Protein product: CASSPKVRLAGLAGGQYF.

The chain combines TRBV11-3 with TRBJ1-1; no firm D call. Germline V gene sequence: CDR1 SGHNT, CDR2 YENEEA. CDR3 length: 13 amino acids. Trimming removed 2 bases from V and 1 base from J, with 5 bases in between. The DNA for the CDR3 is TGTGCCAGCAGCTTATTACAGAACACTGAAGCTTTCTTT. Translated, it gives CASSLLQNTEAFF.

This chain's CDR3 is CSVKTYGGRDTEAFF. DNA for the CDR3: TGCAGCGTAAAAACTTACGGGGGGCGCGACACTGAAGCTTTCTTT. V gene TRBV29-1 combines with J gene TRBJ1-1; a possible D gene is TRBD1 (6 bases). Germline V gives CDR1 SQVTM, CDR2 ANQGSEA. The CDR3 covers 15 residues. V dropped 6 bases and J dropped 3 bases, with 20 bases sitting between them.

This clone was observed a few times. CDR3: CASRAEPSGNIQYF. In DNA, the CDR3 is TGTGCCAGCAGGGCCGAACCCAGCGGAAACATTCAGTACTTC. The chain has TRBV6-5 and TRBJ2-4; possible D gene TRBD2, 5 bases. Trimming took off 6 bases at V and 6 bases at J, with 15 bases between the two ends. The CDR3 extends over 14 amino acids. The germline V gene encodes CDR1 MNHEY and CDR2 SVGAGI.

The J gene is TRBJ1-5, the V gene TRBV10-3; TRBD1 agrees at 7 bases. This CDR3 is built from 15 residues. Germline V gene sequence: CDR1 ENHRY, CDR2 SYGVKD. After removal of 6 bases from V and 0 bases from J, the junction contained 5 bases not matched to a gene. The chain's CDR3 is CAISAGGISNQPQHF. Written as DNA, the CDR3 is TGTGCCATCAGCGCAGGGGGTATTAGCAATCAGCCCCAGCATTTT.

Turning to this clone: The same CDR3 also results from other DNA sequences found in this sample. The chain combines TRBV20-1 with TRBJ2-7; tentatively, D is TRBD1 (5 bases). CDR1 DFQATT and CDR2 SNEGSKA come from the germline V gene (reference sequence). Trimming removed 2 bases from V and 3 bases from J, with 5 bases in between. This CDR3 is built from 11 residues. CDR3 sequence reads: CSARQGYEQYF. The DNA of the CDR3 is TGCAGTGCTAGACAGGGCTACGAGCAGTACTTC.

This chain uses TRBV19 with TRBJ1-5, with D maybe TRBD1 (5 bases). In germline, CDR1 is LNHDA, CDR2 SQIVND (reference sequence). CDR3 length: 15 amino acids. V was pared by 4 bases and J by 2 bases, with 12 bases between. The CDR3 spells CASSTGSGRNQPQHF. The CDR3 DNA reads TGTGCCAGTAGTACAGGGTCGGGACGCAATCAGCCCCAGCATTTT.

The chain uses TRBV6-5 and TRBJ1-5; the D gene is possibly TRBD1 (6 bases). CDR1 MNHEY and CDR2 SVGAGI come from the germline V gene. V lost 4 bases and J lost 2, with 9 bases in between. CDR3 length: 14 residues. Here the CDR3 DNA reads TGTGCCAGCAGTTTAGGGGGAGGCAATCAGCCCCAGCATTTT. Its translation is CASSLGGGNQPQHF.

The chain recombines TRBV5-8 with TRBJ1-2, with unresolved D. Trimming removed 4 bases at V and 0 bases at J, with 13 bases between. CDR3 length: 15 residues. Germline CDR1 is SGHTS and CDR2 is YDEGEE. The CDR3 region has the DNA TGTGCCAGCAGCCTAAGCCCCACCGCTAACTATGGCTACACCTTC. Its protein product is CASSLSPTANYGYTF.

The V call is TRBV6-5, the J call TRBJ1-2; 11 bases line up with TRBD1. CDR3 length equals 14 residues. CDR1 MNHEY and CDR2 SVGAGI come from the germline V gene. The J segment lost 4 bases and the V segment lost 6 bases, leaving 4 bases of the junction unmatched. The CDR3 reads CASRLGQGAYGYTF. The CDR3 coding sequence is TGTGCCAGCAGGTTAGGACAGGGGGCCTATGGCTACACCTTC.

This clone was seen a handful of times. The chain recombines TRBV24-1 with TRBJ2-5; D gene unclear. V gave up 1 base and J gave up 4 bases, with 9 bases separating them. The germline CDR1 and CDR2 sequences are KGHDR and SFDVKD. This CDR3 is built from 14 residues. DNA of the CDR3: TGTGCCACCAGTGATTTTGGCGACGGAGAGACCCAGTACTTC. It specifies CATSDFGDGETQYF.

The V and J genes are TRBV30 and TRBJ2-1; 11 bases are a match to TRBD2. Germline V gives CDR1 GTSNPN, CDR2 SVGIG (reference sequence). V lost 4 bases, J lost 3 bases, and 5 bases stayed unmatched. The CDR3 contains 15 residues. CDR3 nucleotides: TGTGCCTGGACGCCGGGGACTAGCGGCTACAATGAGCAGTTCTTC. Protein product: CAWTPGTSGYNEQFF.

In DNA, the CDR3 is TGTGCCAGCCTTTCCCCGGGGGGCACCGGGGAGCTGTTTTTT. This sequence encodes CASLSPGGTGELFF. The chain recombines TRBV28 with TRBJ2-2, with TRBD2 identical over 7 bases. The junction had 7 bases not matched to a gene; V was cut back by 8 bases and J by 4 bases. From germline, CDR1 is MDHEN and CDR2 SYDVKM. The CDR3 is 14 amino acids.

This clone was counted between two and nine times. This sample also contains other DNA sequences that code for the same CDR3. V usage is TRBV27 and J usage is TRBJ2-1; weak D call: TRBD1 (6 bases). CDR3 length: 15 residues. Germline V gives CDR1 MNHEY, CDR2 SMNVEV (reference sequence). V lost 6 bases and J 0 bases, leaving 12 bases between the germline ends. CDR3 sequence (DNA): TGTGCCAGCAGCCTCACAGGGAGCTCCTACAATGAGCAGTTCTTC. Its translation: CASSLTGSSYNEQFF.

The chain links TRBV7-3 to TRBJ2-7, with 7 nucleotides matching TRBD2. CDR3 length equals 16 residues. Germline CDR1 is SGHTA and CDR2 is FQGTGA. V lost 5 bases, J lost 7 bases, and 17 bases stayed unmatched. As DNA, the CDR3 is TGTGCCAGCAGCGTGGCCCACGGACCCCTCGGGGGGGAGCAGTACTTC. Its protein is CASSVAHGPLGGEQYF.

The genes are TRBV5-1 and TRBJ2-3, with TRBD2 as a possible D gene (7 bases). Between the trimmed V and J ends, which lost 4 bases and 5 bases, there was a span of 17 bases. The CDR3 runs to 15 residues. Per the germline V gene, CDR1 is SGHRS and CDR2 is YFSETQ. In DNA, the CDR3 is TGCGCCAGCAGCCCCGAGGGGGGGCTGGGAGATACGCAGTATTTT. It codes for CASSPEGGLGDTQYF.

V usage is TRBV28 and J usage is TRBJ2-1, with a tentative D call TRBD1 (7 bases). CDR1 MDHEN and CDR2 SYDVKM come from the germline V gene. There are 13 residues in the CDR3. V dropped 8 bases and J dropped 12 bases, with 20 bases sitting between them. The CDR3: CASQIADRQGQFF. The CDR3, as DNA: TGTGCCAGCCAAATAGCGGACCGACAGGGGCAGTTCTTC.

The CDR3 loop reads CASSAYLMGSGNTGELFF. CDR3 nucleotides: TGTGCCAGCAGTGCGTACCTAATGGGGAGTGGGAACACCGGGGAGCTGTTTTTT. The chain combines TRBV25-1 with TRBJ2-2; the D gene is possibly TRBD2 (5 bases). Germline-derived CDR1 and CDR2 are MGHDK and SYGVNS. CDR3 size: 18 residues. V lost 4 bases to trimming and J lost 1 base, with 19 bases between them. The full variable domain, in which reference TRBV25-1 and TRBJ2-2 provide the parts outside the CDR3, is EADIYQTPRYLVIGTGKKITLECSQTMGHDKMYWYQQDPGMELHLIHYSYGVNSTEKGDLSSESTVSRIRTEHFPLTLESARPSHTSQYLCASSAYLMGSGNTGELFFGEGSRLTVL.

The CDR3 DNA follows: TGTGCTAGTGGGAAACCCCAGGGAGGTGAGCAGTTCTTC. This encodes CASGKPQGGEQFF. The chain employs TRBV12-5 and TRBJ2-1, with D perhaps TRBD2 (6 bases). Germline CDR1 LGHNT, CDR2 FRNRAP. The V end was cut by 6 bases, the J end by 9 bases, with 15 bases between. There are 13 residues in the CDR3.

The V call is TRBV7-2, the J call TRBJ2-3; D gene ambiguous. The CDR3 runs to 16 residues. The germline V and J ends were trimmed by 3 bases and 6 bases, with 19 bases remaining between them. In germline, CDR1 is SGHTA, CDR2 FQGNSA. CDR3 DNA sequence: TGTGCCAGCAGCTTGCAAGCTCCTACAGTACGGGATACGCAGTATTTT. This translates into CASSLQAPTVRDTQYF.

The rearrangement links TRBV11-2 to TRBJ1-3; D unclear. CDR3 length: 14 amino acids. Trimming took 2 bases from V and 3 from J, leaving 8 bases between them. Germline lookup yields CDR1 SGHAT and CDR2 FQNNGV. CDR3 DNA: TGTGCCAGCAGCTTACGGCCAAATGGAAACACCATATATTTT. Translating gives CASSLRPNGNTIYF.

The rearrangement uses TRBV18 and TRBJ2-7, with 10 bases fitting TRBD1. CDR1 is KGHSH and CDR2 is LQKENI in the germline V gene. Losses at the gene ends were 6 bases for V and 3 bases for J; bases not matched to a gene: 17. The CDR3 contains 18 residues. This CDR3 reads CASSLTSWDRGLNYEQYF. In DNA, the CDR3 is TGTGCCAGCTCCCTCACTAGCTGGGACAGGGGTCTTAACTACGAGCAGTACTTC.

The rearrangement links TRBV7-8 to TRBJ2-3; TRBD2 might be the D (5 bases). The length of the CDR3 is 16 residues. Deletions cut 2 bases from V and 2 bases from J, with 14 bases between. Germline loops: CDR1 SGHVS, CDR2 FQNEAQ. CDR3 DNA: TGTGCCAGCAGCTTACGACGCGAGCGGTCCACAGATACGCAGTATTTT. It specifies CASSLRRERSTDTQYF.

The J gene is TRBJ1-1, the V gene TRBV7-3; unclear D gene. Between the trimmed V and J ends, which lost 1 base and 4 bases, there was a span of 13 bases. The CDR3 loop spans 15 amino acids. Germline assignment: CDR1 SGHTA and CDR2 FQGTGA. The CDR3, as DNA: TGTGCCAGCAGCTTAATGGAGGGAGGATTCACTGAAGCTTTCTTT. This codes for CASSLMEGGFTEAFF.